This T cell receptor beta chain was sequenced for a study of molecular identifiers for immune sequencing clone quantification. TCRdb independently ran MiXCR on the PCR reads; one entry per CDR3 protein. The data show 400,000 to 600,000 distinct CDR3 sequences, with around 23% seen just once and approximately 0.8% held by the top ten. The CDR3 runs 12 residues. CDR1 is DFQATT and CDR2 is SNEGSKA in the germline V gene (reference sequence). V was shortened by 1 base and J by 8 bases, with 8 bases between the two germline ends. The TCR comes from a human donor in good health. Some libraries in this study had Jurkat cell RNA spiked in. Sequenced material: naive CD8+ T cells from blood, with Jurkat cell RNA spiked in. Noted subset: FACS-sorted CD8+CD4-CCR7+CD45RA+ naive T cells. This chain links TRBV20-1 with TRBJ2-2, with a weak D call TRBD2 (5 bases). CDR3 in amino acids: CSARGGLGELFF. The CDR3 DNA reads TGCAGTGCTAGAGGAGGACTTGGGGAGCTGTTTTTT.